This entry features one T cell receptor (beta chain) sequence. Its antigen remains unknown. In the same sample, other DNA sequences code for this CDR3. This specimen belongs to a study of graft-versus-host responses after intestinal transplantation. For the study at large: Recipients received multivisceral, liver-intestinal, or isolated intestinal transplants. Findings and caveats of the study: Researchers found GvH clones in recipient marrow, and some showed up first in ileum or blood. After transplant, early declines in HvG clones were associated with peak levels of circulating GvH clones. Where graft-donor T cell macrochimerism was present, patients had high graft-versus-host to host-versus-graft clonal ratios in allografts.

Clones were sequenced by immunoSEQ multiplex PCR, and TCRdb holds only the in-frame ones, with some missing. The table includes about 97,000 clones, around nine tenths detected once. The CDR3 is 11 amino acids. V was cut by 6 bases and J by 3 bases, with 5 bases left in between. Germline CDR1 is LNHDA and CDR2 is SQIVND (reference sequence). The chain is built from TRBV19 and TRBJ1-1; D is uncertain. The input for sequencing was PBMCs, taken about 450 days after intestinal transplant. This receptor was taken from a human patient who received an intestinal transplant, so some T cells may come from the graft donor. CDR3 nucleotide sequence: TGTGCCAGTAGGGTCGACACTGAAGCTTTCTTT. This encodes CASRVDTEAFF.